One sample yielded the 29 T cell receptor beta chains listed below, sequenced in a study of blood T cells in healthy people across ages. Primed by a sample-barcoded 5' primer and a J-beta primer mix, a second PCR proceeded for about 6 to 11 cycles. One entry per CDR3 protein, called by TCRdb with MiXCR from the 5' RACE reads. This sample carries about 830,000 distinct CDR3 sequences, roughly 64% of them seen once, and the ten largest clones take roughly 22%. The sequencing sample was made of blood. These receptors originate from a man aged 25-40 years in good health.

This sequence joins TRBV7-9 and TRBJ1-4; unclear D gene. Trimming cost V 1 base and J 8 bases, with 11 bases left between them. CDR1 is SEHNR, CDR2 FQNEAQ, per germline (reference sequence). The CDR3 has 14 amino acids. CDR3 loop: CASSLEGGYEKLFF. CDR3 DNA sequence: TGTGCCAGCAGCTTAGAAGGAGGGTACGAAAAACTGTTTTTT.

DNA of the CDR3: TGTGCCAGCAGCATGGGTGTGGCGGCACCCAATCAGCCCCAGCATTTT. It translates to CASSMGVAAPNQPQHF. The genes are TRBV27 and TRBJ1-5; no definite D call. From germline, CDR1 is MNHEY and CDR2 SMNVEV (reference sequence). This CDR3 has 16 amino acids. Trimming took 6 bases from V and 3 from J, leaving 18 bases between them.

The J gene is TRBJ2-5, the V gene TRBV28, with a possible D match to TRBD2 (6 bases). Germline CDR1 is MDHEN and CDR2 is SYDVKM. This CDR3 is built from 13 residues. V lost 10 bases to trimming and J lost 1 base, with 13 bases between them. CDR3 DNA sequence: TGTGCCACCCTGCCGGGACTCCAAGAGACCCAGTACTTC. Its translation is CATLPGLQETQYF.

This sequence joins TRBV6-6 and TRBJ1-6, with D possibly matching TRBD1 (5 bases). In germline, CDR1 is MNHNY, CDR2 SVGAGI (reference sequence). Deletions cut 0 bases from V and 10 bases from J, with 13 bases between. There are 15 residues in the CDR3. The CDR3 protein is CASSYSIRARSPLHF. CDR3 DNA sequence: TGTGCCAGCAGTTACTCGATCAGGGCCAGATCACCCCTCCACTTT.

This clonotype was found a few times. This chain connects TRBV5-1 to TRBJ2-7; D possibly matches TRBD1 or TRBD2 (6 bases each). Trimming took 4 bases from V and 4 from J, leaving 15 bases between them. This CDR3 region has 14 residues. Germline V gene lookup returns CDR1 SGHRS and CDR2 YFSETQ. The DNA for the CDR3 is TGCGCCAGCAGCCTGACAGGAGGAGGGTACGAGCAGTACTTC. Protein product: CASSLTGGGYEQYF.

This clonotype was picked up one time. The chain combines TRBV6-6 with TRBJ1-1; the match to TRBD1 covers 7 bases. This CDR3 has 12 amino acids. The J segment lost 7 bases and the V segment lost 2 bases, leaving 1 base of the junction unmatched. The germline gives CDR1 MNHNY, CDR2 SVGAGI (reference sequence). CDR3 coding DNA: TGTGCCAGCAGTTACCGGGACAGTGAAGCTTTCTTT. Translating it yields CASSYRDSEAFF.

The table lists this clonotype with a few counts. The J gene is TRBJ1-2, the V gene TRBV28; unclear D gene. From germline, CDR1 is MDHEN and CDR2 SYDVKM. The CDR3 loop spans 14 amino acids. V lost 6 bases, J lost 6 bases, and 17 bases lay in between. CDR3 DNA: TGTGCCAGCAGGCTTTCAAGTCCCTCGGATGGCTACACCTTC. It encodes CASRLSSPSDGYTF.

This clonotype was detected once. The rearrangement links TRBV7-9 to TRBJ2-3, with 12 bases lining up with TRBD2. Trimming cost V 5 bases and J 4 bases; bases outside gene matches: 4. CDR1 and CDR2 (germline): SEHNR, FQNEAQ (reference sequence). The CDR3 has 15 amino acids. The CDR3 sequence is CASSAPSGGADTQYF. The CDR3 DNA sequence: TGTGCCAGCAGCGCTCCTAGCGGGGGGGCAGATACGCAGTATTTT.

The CDR3 region has the DNA TGTGCCAGCGGACTAGTCCATGAGCAGTTCTTC. Encoded protein: CASGLVHEQFF. This chain joins TRBV27 and TRBJ2-1; TRBD2 matches 7 bases. Germline CDR1 and CDR2: MNHEY and SMNVEV (reference sequence). The CDR3 extends over 11 amino acids. The junction had 3 bases not matched to a gene; V was cut back by 8 bases and J by 8 bases.

V gene TRBV4-1 combines with J gene TRBJ2-1, with D unresolved. The V and J ends lost 3 bases and 1 base respectively, with 13 bases between them. Per germline, CDR1 MGHRA and CDR2 YSYEKL. The CDR3 runs 16 residues. CDR3 nucleotides: TGCGCCAGCAGCCAGATATTTGACGGTTCCTACAATGAGCAGTTCTTC. Protein sequence: CASSQIFDGSYNEQFF.

This chain connects TRBV11-2 to TRBJ1-4; TRBD1 matches 8 bases. V lost 6 bases to trimming and J lost 7 bases; unmatched junction nucleotides: 7. Germline V gives CDR1 SGHAT, CDR2 FQNNGV. The CDR3 contains 14 residues. CDR3 nucleotide sequence: TGTGCCAGCAGTCCAGGGGGCATCCTTGAAAAACTGTTTTTT. It yields the protein CASSPGGILEKLFF.

J is TRBJ2-3 and V is TRBV7-3; perhaps D is TRBD1 or TRBD2 (5 bases each). V was cut by 7 bases and J by 2 bases, with 16 bases left in between. Germline V gene data show CDR1 as SGHTA and CDR2 as FQGTGA. The CDR3 sequence is 15 residues long. The CDR3 protein is CASTLSGAATDTQYF. The CDR3 DNA follows: TGTGCCAGCACCCTTTCCGGGGCCGCCACAGATACGCAGTATTTT.

This chain's CDR3 is CSAPGLVTYNEQFF. The CDR3 DNA follows: TGCAGTGCCCCGGGACTGGTTACCTACAATGAGCAGTTCTTC. The chain employs TRBV20-1 and TRBJ2-1, with D tentatively TRBD2 (6 bases). CDR3 length equals 14 residues. The germline V and J ends were trimmed by 6 bases and 2 bases, with 14 bases remaining between them. Germline values: CDR1 DFQATT, CDR2 SNEGSKA (reference sequence).

This clonotype was recorded once. The chain uses TRBV9 and TRBJ2-7; D is ambiguous. The last part of the DNA fits TRBJ2-5 better; the J call may be wrong. The germline V gene encodes CDR1 SGDLS and CDR2 YYNGEE. The CDR3 is 15 amino acids. The CDR3 bases are TGTGCCAGCAGCGTGGGATGCCAGAATCAAGAGACCCAGTACTTC. Its protein is CASSVGCQNQETQYF.

This clonotype was detected many times. The chain carries TRBV28 and TRBJ2-1, with no clear D. The length of the CDR3 is 12 residues. Trimming removed 7 bases from V and 5 bases from J, with 9 bases in between. The V gene's germline CDR1 is MDHEN and CDR2 SYDVKM. CDR3 nucleotide sequence: TGTGCCAGCATGGGGTCTAACAATGAGCAGTTCTTC. Translating it yields CASMGSNNEQFF.

V is TRBV7-2 and J is TRBJ2-3, with a weak D call TRBD2 (6 bases). The germline V gene encodes CDR1 SGHTA and CDR2 FQGNSA. CDR3 size: 14 residues. Between the trimmed V and J ends, which lost 6 bases and 5 bases, there was a span of 15 bases. This chain's CDR3 is CASRLVGGGDTQYF. Here the CDR3 DNA reads TGTGCCAGCAGGCTGGTCGGGGGAGGAGATACGCAGTATTTT.

This clonotype was picked up a small number of times. The V and J genes are TRBV20-1 and TRBJ2-3, with D perhaps matching TRBD2 (5 bases). Trimming shortened V by 3 bases and J by 2 bases, and 12 bases separated the two germline ends. The CDR3 sequence is 14 residues long. CDR1 and CDR2 (germline): DFQATT, SNEGSKA (reference sequence). This CDR3 is CSARPSGSTDTQYF. The CDR3 DNA sequence: TGCAGTGCTAGGCCCAGCGGCTCCACAGATACGCAGTATTTT.

The chain employs TRBV6-2 or TRBV6-3 and TRBJ1-1; D is ambiguous. The CDR3 runs 12 residues. Per germline, CDR1 MNHEY and CDR2 SVGEGT. With 7 bases removed from V and 4 bases from J, the gap between germline ends came to 10 bases. In DNA form, the CDR3 reads TGTGCCAGCAACGACGTAGGCACTGAAGCTTTCTTT. Translation gives CASNDVGTEAFF.

This chain joins TRBV20-1 and TRBJ2-3, with 10 bases that match TRBD1. The CDR3 has 15 residues. The germline CDR1 and CDR2 sequences are DFQATT and SNEGSKA (reference sequence). V shed 3 bases and J 3 bases; nucleotides not matched to a gene: 6. CDR3 amino acids: CSASTGQGVTDTQYF. In DNA, the CDR3 is TGCAGTGCTAGCACCGGACAGGGGGTTACAGATACGCAGTATTTT.

The chain carries TRBV4-3 and TRBJ2-5; 11 nucleotides match TRBD2. Germline CDR1 LGHNA, CDR2 YSLEER. V shed 0 bases, J shed 0 bases, and the junction held 6 bases outside the gene matches. CDR3 length: 18 residues. The CDR3 sequence is CASSQDRASGGYQETQYF. In DNA, the CDR3 is TGCGCCAGCAGCCAAGACAGAGCTAGCGGGGGGTACCAAGAGACCCAGTACTTC.

This clonotype showed up just once. This sequence joins TRBV20-1 and TRBJ2-7; 10 bases agree with TRBD2. The J call is in doubt because the DNA end fits TRBJ2-5 better. CDR3 length: 15 amino acids. Germline V lookup: CDR1 DFQATT, CDR2 SNEGSKA (reference sequence). CDR3: CSARKSGGAGETQYF. CDR3 DNA sequence: TGCAGTGCTAGAAAGAGCGGGGGGGCCGGCGAGACCCAGTACTTC.

The chain joins TRBV4-2 to TRBJ2-3; TRBD2 agrees at 8 bases. Germline lookup yields CDR1 LGHNA and CDR2 YNFKEQ. This CDR3 is 17 amino acids long. V shed 1 base, J shed 2 bases, and the junction held 8 bases outside the gene matches. The CDR3 region is CASSQGLELADTDTQYF. The CDR3 DNA reads TGTGCCAGCAGCCAAGGATTAGAACTAGCGGACACAGATACGCAGTATTTT.

The chain recombines TRBV20-1 with TRBJ1-2; 8 bases align to TRBD1. The germline V gene encodes CDR1 DFQATT and CDR2 SNEGSKA (reference sequence). This CDR3 comprises 14 residues. The J segment lost 2 bases and the V segment lost 6 bases, leaving 8 bases of the junction unmatched. The DNA of the CDR3 is TGCAGTGCCTTAGACAGGGGCCTCAACTATGGCTACACCTTC. Its translation: CSALDRGLNYGYTF.

The chain joins TRBV12-3 or TRBV12-4 to TRBJ2-5, with TRBD1 matching over 7 bases. This CDR3 region has 15 residues. After removal of 6 bases from V and 1 base from J, the junction contained 8 bases not matched to a gene. This chain's CDR3 is CASSKGQQLQETQYF. The CDR3 region has the DNA TGTGCCAGCAGCAAGGGACAGCAACTCCAAGAGACCCAGTACTTC.

The J gene is TRBJ2-2, the V gene TRBV7-6; D may correspond to TRBD1 or TRBD2 (5 bases each). V gave up 5 bases and J gave up 11 bases, with 12 bases separating them. Germline V gives CDR1 SGHVS, CDR2 FNYEAQ. This CDR3 spans 12 amino acids. CDR3 protein: CASSTGARELFF. The CDR3 DNA is TGTGCCAGCAGCACCGGGGCACGTGAGCTGTTTTTT.

V and J are TRBV20-1 and TRBJ2-7; 9 bases are a match to TRBD2. V lost 1 base to trimming and J lost 0 bases; unmatched junction nucleotides: 7. The CDR3 runs to 16 residues. Germline CDR1 is DFQATT and CDR2 is SNEGSKA (reference sequence). The CDR3 region is CSARVLSGGPSYEQYF. CDR3 in DNA: TGCAGTGCTAGAGTACTTAGCGGGGGACCCTCCTACGAGCAGTACTTC.

This clonotype was counted only a few times. The CDR3 DNA is TGCAGTGCTTTAGCTTATGAGTACACTGGGGCCAACGTCCTGACTTTC. Encoded protein: CSALAYEYTGANVLTF. This sequence joins TRBV20-1 and TRBJ2-6; no firm D call. The V gene's germline CDR1 is DFQATT and CDR2 SNEGSKA (reference sequence). V lost 5 bases to trimming and J lost 2 bases, with 16 bases between them. The CDR3 runs 16 residues.

V usage is TRBV6-5 and J usage is TRBJ2-7; 8 bases map to TRBD2. The CDR3 has 20 residues. V trimming: 2 bases; J trimming: 0 bases; junction bases outside the gene matches: 18. The germline gives CDR1 MNHEY, CDR2 SVGAGI. CDR3 in amino acids: CASSYPRRTSGGRVSYEQYF. CDR3 DNA sequence: TGTGCCAGCAGTTACCCCCGTAGGACAAGCGGGGGCCGCGTCTCCTACGAGCAGTACTTC.

The rearrangement links TRBV5-1 to TRBJ1-2, with 10 bases lining up with TRBD1. V trimming: 3 bases; J trimming: 3 bases; junction bases outside the gene matches: 2. CDR3 length: 14 amino acids. CDR1 SGHRS and CDR2 YFSETQ come from the germline V gene. The CDR3 coding sequence is TGCGCCAGCAGCTCCGGGACAGGGGACTATGGCTACACCTTC. This gives the protein CASSSGTGDYGYTF.